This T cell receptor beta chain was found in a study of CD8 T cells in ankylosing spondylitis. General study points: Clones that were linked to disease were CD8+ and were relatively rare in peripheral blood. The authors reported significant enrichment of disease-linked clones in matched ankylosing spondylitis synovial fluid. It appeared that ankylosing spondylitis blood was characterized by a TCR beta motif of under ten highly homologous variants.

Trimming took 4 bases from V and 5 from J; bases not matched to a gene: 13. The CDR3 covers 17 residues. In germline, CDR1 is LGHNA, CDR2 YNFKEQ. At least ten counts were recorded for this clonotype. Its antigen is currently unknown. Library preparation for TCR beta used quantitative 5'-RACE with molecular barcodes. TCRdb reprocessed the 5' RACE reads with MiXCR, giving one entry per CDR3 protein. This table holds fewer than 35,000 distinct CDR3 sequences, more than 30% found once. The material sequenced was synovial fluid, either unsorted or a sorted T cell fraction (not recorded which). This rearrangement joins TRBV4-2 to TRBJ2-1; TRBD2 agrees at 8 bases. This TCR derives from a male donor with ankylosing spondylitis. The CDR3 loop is CASSPVVGTSIHNEQFF. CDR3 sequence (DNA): TGTGCCAGCAGCCCTGTCGTCGGGACTAGTATCCACAATGAGCAGTTCTTC.